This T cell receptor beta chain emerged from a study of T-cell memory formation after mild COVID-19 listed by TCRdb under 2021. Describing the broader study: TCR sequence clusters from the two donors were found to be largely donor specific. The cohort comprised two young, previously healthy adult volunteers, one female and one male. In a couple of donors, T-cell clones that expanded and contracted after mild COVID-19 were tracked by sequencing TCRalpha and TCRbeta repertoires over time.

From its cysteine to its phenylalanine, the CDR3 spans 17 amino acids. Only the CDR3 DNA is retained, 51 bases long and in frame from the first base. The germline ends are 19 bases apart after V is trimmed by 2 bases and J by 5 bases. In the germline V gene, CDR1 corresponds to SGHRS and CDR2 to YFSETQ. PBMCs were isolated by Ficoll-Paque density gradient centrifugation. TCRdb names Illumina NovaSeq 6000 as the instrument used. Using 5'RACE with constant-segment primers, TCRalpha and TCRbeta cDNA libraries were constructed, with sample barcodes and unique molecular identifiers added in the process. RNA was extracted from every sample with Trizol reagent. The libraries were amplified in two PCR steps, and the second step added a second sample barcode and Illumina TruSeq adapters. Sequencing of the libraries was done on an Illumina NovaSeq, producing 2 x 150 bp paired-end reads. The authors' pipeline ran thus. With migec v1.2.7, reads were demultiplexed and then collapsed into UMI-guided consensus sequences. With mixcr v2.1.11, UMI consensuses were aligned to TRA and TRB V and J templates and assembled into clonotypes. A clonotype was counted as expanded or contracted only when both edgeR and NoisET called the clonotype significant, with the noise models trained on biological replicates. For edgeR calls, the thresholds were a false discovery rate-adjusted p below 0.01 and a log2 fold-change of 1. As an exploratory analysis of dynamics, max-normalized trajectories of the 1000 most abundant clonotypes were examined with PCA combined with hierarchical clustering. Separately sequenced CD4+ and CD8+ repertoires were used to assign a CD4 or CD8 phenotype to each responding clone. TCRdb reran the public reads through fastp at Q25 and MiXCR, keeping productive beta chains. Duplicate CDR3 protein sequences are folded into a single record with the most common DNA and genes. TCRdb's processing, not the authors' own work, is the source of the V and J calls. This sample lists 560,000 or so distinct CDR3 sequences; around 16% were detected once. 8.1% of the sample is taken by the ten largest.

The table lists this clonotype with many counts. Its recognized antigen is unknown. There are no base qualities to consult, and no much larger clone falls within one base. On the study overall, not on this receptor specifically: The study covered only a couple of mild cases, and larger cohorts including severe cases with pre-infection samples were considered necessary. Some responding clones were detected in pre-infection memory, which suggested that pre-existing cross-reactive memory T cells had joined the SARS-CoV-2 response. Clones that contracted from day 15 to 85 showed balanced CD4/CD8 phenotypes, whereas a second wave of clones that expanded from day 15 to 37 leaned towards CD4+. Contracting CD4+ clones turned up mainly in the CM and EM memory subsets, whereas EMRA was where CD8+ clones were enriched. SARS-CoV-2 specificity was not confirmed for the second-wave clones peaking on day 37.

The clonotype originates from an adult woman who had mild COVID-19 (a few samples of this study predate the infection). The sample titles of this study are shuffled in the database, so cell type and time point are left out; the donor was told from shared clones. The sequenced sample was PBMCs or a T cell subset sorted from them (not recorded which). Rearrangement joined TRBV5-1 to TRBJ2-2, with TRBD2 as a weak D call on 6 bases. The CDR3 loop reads CASSFSLSGSGTGELFF. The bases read TGCGCCAGCAGCTTCAGTCTTTCCGGGAGTGGTACCGGGGAGCTGTTTTTT.